The 12 T cell receptor beta chains in this list originate from one sample, sequenced in a study of T cell responses to AZD1222 COVID-19 vaccine. Here immunoSEQ multiplex PCR was the method, and the copy in TCRdb shows in-frame clones only, minus some. The sample has 140,000 to 150,000 clones; 85% to 95% are singletons. This sample comprised peripheral blood, obtained on day 0 of AZD1222 vaccination. Every receptor here comes from an adult in good health.

The V and J genes are TRBV4-1 and TRBJ2-7; D tentatively fits TRBD1 or TRBD2 (5 bases each). This CDR3 spans 18 amino acids. V lost 1 base and J lost 2, with 21 bases in between. Germline-derived CDR1 and CDR2 are MGHRA and YSYEKL. The CDR3 DNA follows: TGCGCCAGCAGCCAAGGGCTCCAGGGACGCCGGACAACCTACGAGCAGTACTTC. Translated, it gives CASSQGLQGRRTTYEQYF.

The chain links TRBV10-2 to TRBJ1-5; perhaps TRBD1 as D (5 bases). Germline V CDR1 and CDR2: WSHSY, SAAADI. V was cut by 7 bases and J by 3 bases, with 16 bases left in between. CDR3 length equals 15 residues. CDR3 loop: CASKGSDSINQPQHF. The CDR3 DNA reads as TGCGCCAGCAAGGGGTCTGACAGTATCAATCAGCCCCAGCATTTT.

The gene calls are TRBV6-5 and TRBJ2-3; D not certain. V was clipped by 6 bases and J by 3 bases, with 13 bases between them. The CDR3 extends over 14 amino acids. Per germline, CDR1 MNHEY and CDR2 SVGAGI. Here the CDR3 DNA reads TGTGCCAGCAGAACACGGAGTGGGACAGATACGCAGTATTTT. It codes for CASRTRSGTDTQYF.

V gene TRBV5-1 combines with J gene TRBJ1-4; D remains ambiguous. The CDR3 is made up of 14 amino acids. Per the germline V gene, CDR1 is SGHRS and CDR2 is YFSETQ. V gave up 5 bases and J gave up 4 bases, with 12 bases separating them. CDR3 coding DNA: TGCGCCAGCAGGGCGGGTCCGAATAATGAAAAACTGTTTTTT. Its translation is CASRAGPNNEKLFF.

V gene TRBV2 combines with J gene TRBJ2-5, with D tentatively TRBD2 (5 bases). V was clipped by 6 bases and J by 4 bases, with 18 bases between them. Germline CDR1 and CDR2: SNHLY and FYNNEI. The CDR3 is 15 amino acids. The CDR3 reads CASSAGVADLETQYF. The CDR3 coding sequence is TGTGCCAGCAGCGCCGGGGTAGCAGATCTAGAGACCCAGTACTTC.

In DNA, the CDR3 is TGTGCCAGCTCACCTGACGGGTATACTAACTATGGCTACACCTTC. Its protein is CASSPDGYTNYGYTF. This chain joins TRBV18 and TRBJ1-2; D not certain. CDR1 and CDR2 from the germline V gene are KGHSH and LQKENI. The CDR3 runs 15 residues. The V end lost 3 bases, the J end lost 0 bases, and 11 bases lay between the germline ends.

The chain carries TRBV11-2 and TRBJ2-7, with D perhaps matching TRBD2 (6 bases). The CDR3 sequence is 13 residues long. The germline gives CDR1 SGHAT, CDR2 FQNNGV. V lost 5 bases and J lost 4, with 12 bases in between. The CDR3 bases are TGTGCCAGCAGCCCGTTGGACTATTACGAGCAGTACTTC. Protein sequence: CASSPLDYYEQYF.

The chain combines TRBV29-1 with TRBJ1-2; D gene unclear. The CDR3 length is 13 residues. V was trimmed by 5 bases and J by 0 bases, leaving 10 bases between them. Germline values: CDR1 SQVTM, CDR2 ANQGSEA. CDR3 sequence reads: CSVRGETNYGYTF. CDR3 DNA sequence: TGCAGCGTTCGGGGAGAAACTAACTATGGCTACACCTTC.

The chain joins TRBV5-1 to TRBJ2-5; D ambiguous. Trimming cost V 0 bases and J 2 bases, with 11 bases left between them. This CDR3 has 15 residues. The V gene's germline CDR1 is SGHRS and CDR2 YFSETQ. CDR3 loop: CASSLGQMGQETQYF. In DNA, the CDR3 is TGCGCCAGCAGCTTGGGCCAGATGGGACAAGAGACCCAGTACTTC.

There are a few counts of this clone. The chain recombines TRBV6-1 with TRBJ2-1, with 7 bases identical to TRBD1. Trimming at V came to 4 bases and at J to 8 bases, leaving 14 bases not matched to a gene. The CDR3 runs to 16 residues. Germline V gene data show CDR1 as MNHNS and CDR2 as SASEGT. CDR3 sequence (DNA): TGTGCCAGCAGTGGGCTTGGGCAGGGGGATTTGGATGAGCAGTTCTTC. The encoded protein is CASSGLGQGDLDEQFF.

The V gene is TRBV25-1, the J gene TRBJ2-1; 7 bases agree with TRBD2. Germline CDR1 and CDR2: MGHDK and SYGVNS. With 3 bases clipped from V and 7 bases from J, the junction kept 3 bases outside the gene matches. This CDR3 spans 13 amino acids. CDR3 nucleotides: TGTGCCAGCAGTGACCTGGGGGGGAATGAGCAGTTCTTC. Its protein is CASSDLGGNEQFF.

The gene calls are TRBV7-2 and TRBJ2-7; 11 bases map to TRBD2. This CDR3 region has 16 residues. Losses at the gene ends were 5 bases for V and 3 bases for J; bases not matched to a gene: 9. Germline V lookup: CDR1 SGHTA, CDR2 FQGNSA. CDR3 DNA: TGTGCCAGCAGCGTCTCTAGCGGGGGGCGGAGCTACGAGCAGTACTTC. It yields the protein CASSVSSGGRSYEQYF.